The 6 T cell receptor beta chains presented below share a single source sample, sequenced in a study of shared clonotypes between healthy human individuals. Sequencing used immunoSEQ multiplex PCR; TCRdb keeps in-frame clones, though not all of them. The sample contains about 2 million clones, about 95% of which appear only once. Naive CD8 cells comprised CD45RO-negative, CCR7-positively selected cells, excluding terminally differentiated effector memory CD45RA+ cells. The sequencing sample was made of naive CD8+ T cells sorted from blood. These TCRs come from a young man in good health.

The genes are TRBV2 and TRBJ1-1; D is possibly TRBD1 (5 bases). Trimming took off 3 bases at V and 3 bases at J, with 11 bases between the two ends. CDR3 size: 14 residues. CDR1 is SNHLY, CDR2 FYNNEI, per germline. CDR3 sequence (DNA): TGTGCCAGCAGTGATTGGGACTTCTACACTGAAGCTTTCTTT. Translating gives CASSDWDFYTEAFF.

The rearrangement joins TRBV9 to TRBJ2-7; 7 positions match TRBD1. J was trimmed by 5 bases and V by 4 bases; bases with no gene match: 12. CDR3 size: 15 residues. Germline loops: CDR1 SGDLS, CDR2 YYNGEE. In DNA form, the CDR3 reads TGTGCCAGCAGCTTCCGGGACAGAGGGAAGGACGAGCAGTACTTC. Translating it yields CASSFRDRGKDEQYF.

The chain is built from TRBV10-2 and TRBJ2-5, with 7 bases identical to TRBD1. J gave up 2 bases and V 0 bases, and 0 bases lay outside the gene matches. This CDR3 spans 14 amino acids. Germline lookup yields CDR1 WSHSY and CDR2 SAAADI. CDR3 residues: CASSESTGQETQYF. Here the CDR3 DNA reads TGCGCCAGCAGTGAGTCGACAGGGCAAGAGACCCAGTACTTC.

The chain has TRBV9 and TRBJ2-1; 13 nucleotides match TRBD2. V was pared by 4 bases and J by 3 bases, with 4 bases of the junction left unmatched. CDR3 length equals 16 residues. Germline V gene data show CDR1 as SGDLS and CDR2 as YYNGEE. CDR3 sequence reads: CASSPTSGRNYNEQFF. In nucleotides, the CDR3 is TGTGCCAGCAGCCCGACTAGCGGGAGGAACTACAATGAGCAGTTCTTC.

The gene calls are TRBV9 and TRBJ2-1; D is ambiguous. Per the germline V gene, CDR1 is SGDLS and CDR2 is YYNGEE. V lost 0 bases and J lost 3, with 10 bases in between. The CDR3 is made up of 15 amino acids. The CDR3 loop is CASSVVGYDYNEQFF. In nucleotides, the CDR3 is TGTGCCAGCAGCGTAGTCGGGTACGACTACAATGAGCAGTTCTTC.

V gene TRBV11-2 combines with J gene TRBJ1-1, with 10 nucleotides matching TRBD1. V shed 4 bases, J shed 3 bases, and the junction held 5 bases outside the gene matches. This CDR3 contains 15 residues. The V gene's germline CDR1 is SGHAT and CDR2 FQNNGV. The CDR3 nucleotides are TGTGCCAGCAGCTCGACAGGGGGCGATTACACTGAAGCTTTCTTT. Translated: CASSSTGGDYTEAFF.